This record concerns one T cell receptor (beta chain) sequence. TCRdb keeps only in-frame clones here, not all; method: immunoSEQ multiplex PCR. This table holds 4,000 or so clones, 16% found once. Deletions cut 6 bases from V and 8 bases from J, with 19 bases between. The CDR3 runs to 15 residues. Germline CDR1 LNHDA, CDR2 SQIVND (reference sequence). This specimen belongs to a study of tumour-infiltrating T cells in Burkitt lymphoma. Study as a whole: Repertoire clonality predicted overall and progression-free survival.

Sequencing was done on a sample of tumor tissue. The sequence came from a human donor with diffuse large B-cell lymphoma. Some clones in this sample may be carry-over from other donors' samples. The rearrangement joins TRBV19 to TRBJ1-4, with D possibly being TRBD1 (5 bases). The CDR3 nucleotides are TGTGCCAGTAGATTCGGCTCCCTGGGACGAGAAAAACTGTTTTTT. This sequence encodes CASRFGSLGREKLFF.